This T cell receptor beta chain was recorded in a study of spatial heterogeneity in lung cancer. Turning to the study itself: Compared with alpha-chain sequences, beta-chain sequences were consistently detected in greater numbers.

The CDR3 contains 16 residues. Germline lookup yields CDR1 SGHKS and CDR2 YYEKEE (reference sequence). V lost 0 bases to trimming and J lost 1 base, with 13 bases between them. This clonotype was found a few times. Its antigen remains unknown. Noted time point: sample taken at primary tumor resection. Whole RNA, isolated from tumor, nontumor lung or frozen PBMC, was sequenced without prior sorting. There were 70 to 80 donors, all of them untreated patients with early-stage non-small cell lung cancer. General study findings and limits: At tumor resection, ubiquitous expanded TCRs were detected in blood more often than later.

Every molecule of TCR cDNA had its own unique molecular identifier. One entry per CDR3 protein results from TCRdb running MiXCR on the 5' RACE reads. The sample includes approximately 90,000 distinct CDR3 sequences, under 9% seen only once; the top ten take roughly 7.2%. The TCR was taken from a male donor with early-stage non-small cell lung cancer. Sequencing was performed on PBMCs, taken at surgery. V gene TRBV5-5 combines with J gene TRBJ1-1; D might be TRBD1 (6 bases). CDR3 protein: CASSLGPDRRNTEAFF. The CDR3 nucleotides read TGTGCCAGCAGCTTGGGACCTGACAGGCGGAACACTGAAGCTTTCTTT.